This T cell receptor (beta chain) was found in a study of blood T cell repertoires in COVID-19. Study-level background: Researchers got acute and convalescent COVID-19 samples from the United States, Italy and Spain.

This CDR3 contains 15 residues. V shed 9 bases, J shed 4 bases, and the junction held 8 bases outside the gene matches. Germline CDR1 MNHEY, CDR2 SMNVEV (reference sequence). Methods used by the authors: Amplification from reference gene primers served as the basis for estimated nucleated cell counts. Some clones are missing from TCRdb's copy, which holds only in-frame ones; the method was immunoSEQ multiplex PCR. The V and J calls and clone size were taken over from that table, and D and trimming were inferred from the DNA. Among approximately 450,000 clones listed, roughly 89% were seen once. V usage is TRBV27 and J usage is TRBJ1-4; 10 nucleotides agree with TRBD1. Specimen: peripheral blood. The sequence was collected from a woman aged 30 to 39 with acute or convalescent COVID-19. In DNA form, the CDR3 reads TGTGCCAGTTCCGACAGGGGGCTGGATAATGAAAAACTGTTTTTT. Translation gives CASSDRGLDNEKLFF. Complete variable domain (other parts from reference TRBV27 and TRBJ1-4): EAQVTQNPRYLITVTGKKLTVTCSQNMNHEYMSWYRQDPGLGLRQIYYSMNVEVTDKGDVPEGYKVSRKEKRNFPLILESPSPNQTSLYFCASSDRGLDNEKLFFGSGTQLSVL.